This passage covers 2 T cell receptor beta chains from one sample sequenced in a study of liver allograft versus peripheral blood T cells. As for the study in general: Comparing T cell receptor repertoires in transplanted livers with those in recipients' peripheral blood was part of the design.

TCRdb itself ran the reads through MiXCR, one entry per CDR3 protein. The sample records around 1,600 distinct CDR3 sequences, 14% to 15% being singletons. The receptors derive from a human patient who had a liver transplant. Part of the T cells may come from the graft donor.

By share, this clonotype counts as large. This chain connects TRBV20-1 to TRBJ1-3; D unclear. The V end was cut by 3 bases, the J end by 0 bases, with 9 bases between. This CDR3 has 14 residues. Germline V gene sequence: CDR1 DFQATT, CDR2 SNEGSKA (reference sequence). The DNA for the CDR3 is TGCAGTGCTAGTCTACCATACTCTGGAAACACCATATATTTT. Its translation: CSASLPYSGNTIYF.

The chain is built from TRBV5-1 and TRBJ1-1, with a possible D match to TRBD1 (6 bases). Trimming stripped 6 bases from V and 3 bases from J, with 21 bases between. Per the germline V gene, CDR1 is SGHRS and CDR2 is YFSETQ. The CDR3 consists of 16 residues. CDR3 in amino acids: CASTPNPGGIYTEAFF. CDR3 coding DNA: TGCGCCAGCACTCCAAACCCCGGGGGCATCTACACTGAAGCTTTCTTT.